A selection of T cell receptor beta chains follows, all from one sample in a study of beta chain features in type 1 diabetes. Profiling relied on immunoSEQ multiplex PCR, and the TCRdb table lists in-frame clones only, not all of them. The repertoire includes approximately 70,000 clones, about 48% of them detected once, and 0.7% sits in the top ten. Sequencing input: central memory CD4+ T cells from blood. These receptor sequences come from a man between 25 and 39 years old with type 1 diabetes. The CDR3 runs from the conserved cysteine through the conserved F or W. D genes are given only for firm matches. Rows may omit the clone size; those that give it use once, few, many or a size class.

clone_size	d_call	v_call	j_call	cdr3_aa	cdr3_nt
NA	TRBD2	TRBV13	TRBJ2-1	CASSPLLAGDYNEQFF	TGTGCCAGCAGCCCCCTGCTAGCGGGGGACTACAATGAGCAGTTCTTC
many	TRBD1	TRBV29-1	TRBJ1-5	CSVTGTGIDQPQHF	TGCAGCGTAACCGGGACAGGGATAGACCAGCCCCAGCATTTT
few	NA	TRBV5-1	TRBJ1-3	CASSSSLSGNTIYF	TGCGCCAGCTCGTCGAGCCTCTCTGGAAACACCATATATTTT
few	TRBD2	TRBV4-2	TRBJ2-4	CASSQAQGSGGDIAKNIQYF	TGTGCCAGCAGCCAAGCCCAAGGTAGCGGGGGGGATATAGCCAAAAACATTCAGTACTTC
NA	TRBD2	TRBV2	TRBJ2-1	CASRELAGATNGNNEQFF	TGTGCCAGCAGGGAACTAGCGGGGGCCACAAACGGAAACAATGAGCAGTTCTTC
NA	NA	TRBV30	TRBJ2-2	CAWSVGHGELFF	TGTGCCTGGAGTGTAGGACACGGGGAGCTGTTTTTT
NA	TRBD2	TRBV5-4	TRBJ2-1	CASSLAGGGGSYNEQFF	TGTGCCAGCAGCTTGGCCGGTGGGGGGGGCTCCTACAATGAGCAGTTCTTC
NA	TRBD2	TRBV5-1	TRBJ2-3	CASSAVAGGPGDTQYF	TGCGCCAGCAGCGCTGTAGCGGGGGGCCCCGGCGATACGCAGTATTTT
NA	NA	TRBV30	TRBJ1-1	CAWREQLNTEAFF	TGTGCCTGGAGAGAACAGCTGAACACTGAAGCTTTCTTT
NA	NA	TRBV6-5	TRBJ2-7	CASGGTGVNRYEQYF	TGTGCCAGCGGGGGTACGGGGGTCAACCGCTACGAGCAGTACTTC
NA	TRBD2	TRBV27	TRBJ2-5	CASSLIQAGLIQETQYF	TGTGCCAGCAGTTTGATCCAAGCGGGATTAATCCAAGAGACCCAGTACTTC
few	NA	TRBV7-9	TRBJ2-7	CASRSGSTYEQYF	TGTGCCAGCAGATCCGGGAGTACCTACGAGCAGTACTTC
few	TRBD2	TRBV5-6	TRBJ2-1	CASSLAIAGGPGGNEQFF	TGTGCCAGCAGCTTGGCCATAGCGGGGGGGCCTGGTGGTAATGAGCAGTTCTTC
few	NA	TRBV18	TRBJ2-3	CASSPQVGPDTQYF	TGTGCCAGCTCACCCCAGGTTGGTCCAGATACGCAGTATTTT
NA	NA	TRBV7-2	TRBJ1-2	CASSLGAGGGQFDYTF	TGTGCCAGCAGCTTAGGGGCCGGCGGGGGCCAGTTTGACTACACCTTC
NA	NA	TRBV15	TRBJ1-1	CATKGGLDTEAFF	TGTGCCACCAAGGGGGGGTTAGACACTGAAGCTTTCTTT
NA	NA	TRBV7-9	TRBJ2-7	CASSLVPGTYEQYF	TGTGCCAGCAGCTTAGTGCCAGGAACCTACGAGCAGTACTTC
NA	NA	TRBV18	TRBJ1-1	CASSPSTGERAFF	TGTGCCAGCTCACCGTCGACGGGGGAAAGGGCTTTCTTT
NA	TRBD1	TRBV6-1	TRBJ2-2	CASRDRALAGELFF	TGTGCCTCTAGGGACAGGGCTCTCGCCGGGGAGCTGTTTTTT
NA	NA	TRBV30	TRBJ2-7	CAWNVRRDEQYF	TGTGCCTGGAACGTGCGGAGGGACGAGCAGTACTTC
few	TRBD2	TRBV5-6	TRBJ2-3	CASSFASSGWTDTQYF	TGTGCCAGCAGCTTTGCGTCTAGCGGTTGGACAGATACGCAGTATTTT
NA	NA	TRBV6-5	TRBJ2-7	CASRGGTEQYF	TGTGCCAGCAGGGGGGGAACCGAGCAGTACTTC
NA	TRBD1	TRBV29-1	TRBJ2-5	CSVEDRAETQYF	TGCAGCGTTGAGGACAGGGCCGAGACCCAGTACTTC
NA	NA	TRBV10-3	TRBJ2-7	CAISESEARSQQYF	TGTGCCATCAGTGAGTCGGAGGCAAGATCTCAGCAGTACTTC
NA	TRBD1	TRBV6-1	TRBJ2-7	CASSGTAALGEQYF	TGTGCCAGCAGCGGGACAGCGGCTTTGGGAGAGCAGTACTTC
NA	TRBD1	TRBV6-5	TRBJ2-3	CASRRDRSSDTQYF	TGTGCCTCACGCAGGGACAGGTCCTCAGATACGCAGTATTTT
NA	NA	TRBV29-1	TRBJ1-1	CSVEVLAGNTEAFF	TGCAGCGTTGAAGTGTTGGCTGGGAACACTGAAGCTTTCTTT
NA	TRBD2	TRBV2	TRBJ2-3	CASNRLAGVTDTQYF	TGTGCCAGCAACCGACTAGCGGGAGTCACAGATACGCAGTATTTT
few	TRBD2	TRBV12-5	TRBJ2-2	CASGSPRSAGEGELFF	TGTGCTAGTGGTTCCCCTCGCTCGGCGGGAGAAGGGGAGCTGTTTTTT
once	NA	TRBV5-1	TRBJ2-7	CASSARDNSYEQYF	TGCGCCAGCAGCGCCAGGGACAACTCCTACGAGCAGTACTTC
few	TRBD1	TRBV19	TRBJ1-2	CASSTGTASGYTF	TGTGCCAGTAGTACCGGGACAGCCAGTGGCTACACCTTC
NA	TRBD1	TRBV18	TRBJ2-3	CASSRQGAADTQYF	TGTGCCAGCTCACGCCAGGGGGCGGCAGATACGCAGTATTTT
NA	TRBD1	TRBV6-6	TRBJ1-6	CASSTGRFDNSPLHF	TGTGCCAGCTCGACAGGGAGGTTCGATAATTCACCCCTCCACTTT
few	TRBD2	TRBV7-9	TRBJ2-5	CASSILGAPGRETQYF	TGTGCCAGCAGCATTCTTGGGGCCCCCGGGAGGGAGACCCAGTACTTC
NA	NA	TRBV30	TRBJ1-6	CAWSSDSRSSPLHF	TGTGCCTGGAGCTCGGACAGTAGGAGTTCACCCCTCCACTTT
NA	TRBD2	TRBV7-2	TRBJ2-7	CASSPSGGPYEQYF	TGTGCCAGCAGCCCTAGCGGGGGGCCCTACGAGCAGTACTTC
few	TRBD2	TRBV5-4	TRBJ2-7	CASSPGLASSYEQYF	TGTGCCAGCAGCCCTGGACTAGCCAGCTCCTACGAGCAGTACTTC
NA	TRBD1	TRBV19	TRBJ1-5	CASGVSVRGGTGQPQHF	TGTGCCAGTGGCGTTTCGGTGCGAGGGGGCACTGGTCAGCCCCAGCATTTT
NA	NA	TRBV6-1	TRBJ1-1	CASSEKRGTEAFF	TGTGCCAGCAGTGAGAAGCGGGGCACTGAAGCTTTCTTT
NA	NA	TRBV14	TRBJ2-4	CASSQGQGAKNIQYF	TGTGCCAGCAGCCAAGGGCAGGGGGCCAAAAACATTCAGTACTTC
NA	NA	TRBV5-8	TRBJ1-1	CASGWGQGTEAFF	TGTGCCAGCGGCTGGGGGCAAGGCACTGAAGCTTTCTTT
NA	TRBD2	TRBV29-1	TRBJ2-7	CSARRAGGMEQYF	TGCAGCGCCCGAAGAGCGGGAGGGATGGAGCAGTACTTC
NA	NA	TRBV7-9	TRBJ2-1	CASSLDRVSYNEQFF	TGTGCCAGCAGCTTAGACAGGGTTTCCTACAATGAGCAGTTCTTC
NA	TRBD1	TRBV4-2	TRBJ2-3	CASSFTGAADTQYF	TGTGCCAGCAGCTTCACAGGGGCGGCAGATACGCAGTATTTT
once	NA	TRBV5-1	TRBJ1-1	CASSLVDSLNTEAFF	TGCGCCAGCAGCTTGGTTGACAGCTTGAACACTGAAGCTTTCTTT
few	NA	TRBV18	TRBJ1-2	CASSPIIRDGYTF	TGTGCCAGCTCACCTATAATCCGCGATGGCTACACCTTC
NA	TRBD1	TRBV10-3	TRBJ1-2	CAISLDRADGYTF	TGTGCCATCAGCTTGGACAGGGCTGATGGCTACACCTTC
few	TRBD1	TRBV4-1	TRBJ1-5	CASSDAQGDQPQHF	TGCGCCAGCAGCGACGCGCAGGGGGATCAGCCCCAGCATTTT
few	NA	TRBV19	TRBJ1-1	CASSQVQGLNTEAFF	TGTGCCAGTAGTCAAGTACAGGGTTTGAACACTGAAGCTTTCTTT
once	TRBD1	TRBV7-9	TRBJ2-7	CASSHLGQGLAEQYF	TGTGCCAGCAGCCACTTGGGACAGGGACTTGCCGAGCAGTACTTC
NA	TRBD1	TRBV7-9	TRBJ1-1	CASSLGGQGAGEAFF	TGTGCCAGCAGCTTAGGAGGGCAGGGGGCAGGTGAAGCTTTCTTT
few	TRBD2	TRBV2	TRBJ2-1	CASIVGLDYNEQFF	TGTGCCAGCATTGTTGGACTAGACTACAATGAGCAGTTCTTC
NA	TRBD1	TRBV29-1	TRBJ2-7	CSVEDLDRGNEQYF	TGCAGCGTTGAAGACCTGGACAGGGGGAACGAGCAGTACTTC
NA	NA	TRBV7-2	TRBJ2-3	CASSLQGTDTQYF	TGTGCCAGCAGCTTACAGGGCACAGATACGCAGTATTTT
few	TRBD1	TRBV10-3	TRBJ2-5	CAISPGGEETQYF	TGTGCCATCAGCCCAGGGGGCGAGGAGACCCAGTACTTC
NA	NA	TRBV7-9	TRBJ2-5	CASSLAQAGGQYF	TGTGCCAGCAGCTTAGCCCAGGCAGGCGGGCAGTACTTC
NA	NA	TRBV6-1	TRBJ1-2	CASSSDTYYGYTF	TGTGCCAGCAGTTCGGACACTTACTATGGCTACACCTTC
NA	TRBD2	TRBV2	TRBJ2-3	CASSGTSRGDTQYF	TGTGCCAGCAGTGGGACTAGCCGGGGGGATACGCAGTATTTT